One and the same sample provided the 5 T cell receptor beta chains below, sequenced in a study of T cell changes during pregnancy in multiple sclerosis. Measured with immunoSEQ multiplex PCR; TCRdb has only the in-frame clones, and not every one. Of about 100,000 clones in the sample, around nine tenths were seen once. The sample here was peripheral blood, taken in the second trimester of pregnancy. These receptors were obtained from a female donor with multiple sclerosis, enrolled in a pregnancy study.

This clone was recorded once. The chain is built from TRBV2 and TRBJ2-7; 8 bases are a match to TRBD2. Germline V lookup: CDR1 SNHLY, CDR2 FYNNEI. V lost 6 bases and J lost 3; bases outside the gene matches: 1. The CDR3 spans 12 residues. The CDR3: CASRGLGYEQYF. DNA for the CDR3: TGTGCCAGCAGGGGACTAGGCTACGAGCAGTACTTC. The whole variable domain, filled in from reference TRBV2 and TRBJ2-7, reads EPEVTQTPSHQVTQMGQEVILRCVPISNHLYFYWYRQILGQKVEFLVSFYNNEISEKSEIFDDQFSVERPDGSNFTLKIRSTKLEDSAMYFCASRGLGYEQYFGPGTRLTVT.

The J gene is TRBJ1-2, the V gene TRBV7-9; a weak D match, TRBD1 (5 bases). This CDR3 has 14 residues. The germline V gene encodes CDR1 SEHNR and CDR2 FQNEAQ (reference sequence). The ends were cut back, 2 bases at V and 5 bases at J, with 12 bases in the middle. CDR3 sequence (DNA): TGTGCCAGCAGCTTACAGGGAGGAGGGTATGGCTACACCTTC. The encoded protein is CASSLQGGGYGYTF.

This CDR3 is CASSSNRGLGVYEQYF. The CDR3 DNA reads TGTGCCAGCTCATCGAACAGGGGGCTTGGGGTTTACGAGCAGTACTTC. The gene calls are TRBV18 and TRBJ2-7; 9 bases match TRBD1. From germline, CDR1 is KGHSH and CDR2 LQKENI. J gave up 4 bases and V 5 bases, and 12 bases lay outside the gene matches. The CDR3 runs to 16 residues.

V usage is TRBV30 and J usage is TRBJ1-5, with D possibly TRBD1 on 6 matching bases. Looked up from germline, CDR1 is GTSNPN and CDR2 is SVGIG (reference sequence). CDR3 size: 13 residues. V was pared by 5 bases and J by 0 bases, with 8 bases between. This chain's CDR3 is CAWSGDSNQPQHF. For the CDR3, the DNA is TGTGCCTGGTCAGGGGATAGCAATCAGCCCCAGCATTTT.

This sequence joins TRBV2 and TRBJ2-3; D unclear. Trimming took 1 base from V and 7 from J, leaving 9 bases between them. The CDR3 has 13 residues. Looked up from germline, CDR1 is SNHLY and CDR2 is FYNNEI. The CDR3 DNA sequence: TGTGCCAGCAGTGAAGGGTCTCCTAATACGCAGTATTTT. This sequence encodes CASSEGSPNTQYF.